Each of the 28 T cell receptor beta chains below was sequenced from the same sample in a study of shared clonotypes between healthy human individuals. Clones were read by immunoSEQ multiplex PCR, and TCRdb kept only the in-frame ones, dropping some. The sample includes approximately 2.3 million clones, approximately 95% of them seen just once. What was sequenced was naive CD4+ T cells from PBMCs. Subset meaning: CD45RA+ positively selected. These receptors came from a man between 18 and 35 years old in good health. Some clones in this sample may be carry-over from other donors' samples.

The gene calls are TRBV18 and TRBJ2-6; D assignment may be TRBD1 or TRBD2 (6 bases each). V was pared by 6 bases and J by 2 bases, with 14 bases between. Germline V lookup: CDR1 KGHSH, CDR2 LQKENI. The CDR3 loop spans 16 amino acids. The DNA of the CDR3 is TGTGCCAGCTCCGAGGGGGGAGCGGCTGGGGCCAACGTCCTGACTTTC. Its protein product is CASSEGGAAGANVLTF.

Regarding this clone: At the DNA level, this CDR3 is encoded by other sequences in the same sample as well. The chain links TRBV30 to TRBJ2-1; no reliable D call. The CDR3 has 11 amino acids. The germline V gene encodes CDR1 GTSNPN and CDR2 SVGIG (reference sequence). Trimming shortened V by 1 base and J by 4 bases, and 2 bases separated the two germline ends. The CDR3 sequence is CAWSAYNEQFF. In DNA, the CDR3 is TGTGCCTGGAGTGCTTACAATGAGCAGTTCTTC. Using reference TRBV30 and TRBJ2-1 for the parts outside the CDR3, the full variable domain is SQTIHQWPATLVQPVGSPLSLECTVEGTSNPNLYWYRQAAGRGLQLLFYSVGIGQISSEVPQNLSASRPQDRQFILSSKKLLLSDSGFYLCAWSAYNEQFFGPGTRLTVL.

The chain links TRBV19 to TRBJ2-1; the D call may be TRBD1 or TRBD2 (5 bases each). With 5 bases removed from V and 0 bases from J, the gap between germline ends came to 11 bases. The germline gives CDR1 LNHDA, CDR2 SQIVND (reference sequence). The CDR3 contains 15 residues. CDR3 sequence: CASSPGPNSYNEQFF. The CDR3 region has the DNA TGTGCCAGTAGTCCGGGACCCAACTCCTACAATGAGCAGTTCTTC.

This chain links TRBV7-9 with TRBJ2-7, with D perhaps TRBD2 (6 bases). The CDR3 sequence is 15 residues long. Germline lookup yields CDR1 SEHNR and CDR2 FQNEAQ (reference sequence). V lost 0 bases, J lost 2 bases, and 11 bases lay in between. For the CDR3, the DNA is TGTGCCAGCAGCTTAGCTAGCGGTCGTACCTACGAGCAGTACTTC. This gives the protein CASSLASGRTYEQYF.

V gene TRBV10-3 combines with J gene TRBJ1-2, with TRBD1 as a possible D gene (6 bases). V was pared by 3 bases and J by 4 bases, with 24 bases between. The germline CDR1 and CDR2 sequences are ENHRY and SYGVKD. This CDR3 region has 18 residues. This chain's CDR3 is CAISDPNGQNLKGYGYTF. DNA for the CDR3: TGTGCCATCAGTGACCCAAACGGACAGAACCTAAAAGGCTATGGCTACACCTTC.

This sequence joins TRBV2 and TRBJ2-2; D is possibly TRBD2 (5 bases). The CDR3 loop spans 14 amino acids. CDR1 and CDR2 (germline): SNHLY, FYNNEI. Trimming removed 4 bases at V and 7 bases at J, with 13 bases between. This chain's CDR3 is CASSGDRAGGELFF. In DNA, the CDR3 is TGTGCCAGCAGTGGCGATCGGGCGGGCGGGGAGCTGTTTTTT.

The chain is built from TRBV9 and TRBJ2-5; possibly TRBD1 for D (5 bases). This CDR3 has 16 amino acids. Germline CDR1 SGDLS, CDR2 YYNGEE. The V and J ends lost 0 bases and 5 bases respectively, with 17 bases between them. CDR3 in DNA: TGTGCCAGCAGCGTAGGAATAAGGGGCCAGATGGAGACCCAGTACTTC. Translating gives CASSVGIRGQMETQYF.

The V gene is TRBV7-9, the J gene TRBJ2-7, with a weak D call TRBD2 (5 bases). The germline CDR1 and CDR2 sequences are SEHNR and FQNEAQ (reference sequence). The ends were cut back, 0 bases at V and 0 bases at J, with 9 bases in the middle. This CDR3 spans 15 amino acids. CDR3 protein: CASSLALADSYEQYF. The DNA of the CDR3 is TGTGCCAGCAGCTTAGCCCTAGCTGACTCCTACGAGCAGTACTTC.

The V and J genes are TRBV5-6 and TRBJ2-7; TRBD2 agrees at 7 bases. Trimming at V came to 7 bases and at J to 1 base, leaving 11 bases not matched to a gene. In germline, CDR1 is SGHDT, CDR2 YYEEEE. The CDR3 is made up of 15 amino acids. CDR3 amino acids: CASGQRRGFSYEQYF. The CDR3 coding sequence is TGTGCCAGCGGTCAAAGGCGGGGGTTTTCCTACGAGCAGTACTTC. Using reference TRBV5-6 and TRBJ2-7 for the parts outside the CDR3, the full variable domain is DAGVTQSPTHLIKTRGQQVTLRCSPKSGHDTVSWYQQALGQGPQFIFQYYEEEERQRGNFPDRFSGHQFPNYSSELNVNALLLGDSALYLCASGQRRGFSYEQYFGPGTRLTVT.

This sequence joins TRBV11-3 and TRBJ2-1; the D gene could be TRBD1 or TRBD2 (5 bases each). In germline, CDR1 is SGHNT, CDR2 YENEEA. The CDR3 covers 16 residues. The V end lost 6 bases, the J end lost 0 bases, and 15 bases lay between the germline ends. CDR3 region: CASSSAGASSYNEQFF. The DNA of the CDR3 is TGTGCCAGCAGTTCTGCCGGGGCGAGCTCCTACAATGAGCAGTTCTTC.

This rearrangement joins TRBV18 to TRBJ2-2; the D gene is possibly TRBD2 (7 bases). Germline CDR1 and CDR2: KGHSH and LQKENI. The CDR3 totals 17 residues. V was trimmed by 0 bases and J by 0 bases, leaving 11 bases between them. CDR3 sequence: CASSPPGGLPNTGELFF. The CDR3 DNA is TGTGCCAGCTCACCACCGGGGGGGCTACCGAACACCGGGGAGCTGTTTTTT. The whole variable domain, filled in from reference TRBV18 and TRBJ2-2, reads NAGVMQNPRHLVRRRGQEARLRCSPMKGHSHVYWYRQLPEEGLKFMVYLQKENIIDESGMPKERFSAEFPKEGPSILRIQQVVRGDSAAYFCASSPPGGLPNTGELFFGEGSRLTVL.

This sequence joins TRBV7-2 and TRBJ2-2; 8 bases map to TRBD2. Germline V lookup: CDR1 SGHTA, CDR2 FQGNSA. The CDR3 contains 15 residues. V gave up 5 bases and J gave up 6 bases; unmatched junction bases: 8. In DNA, the CDR3 is TGTGCCAGCAGCCCTTATCCGGGGGGGTCCGGGGAGCTGTTTTTT. Encoded protein: CASSPYPGGSGELFF.

This chain joins TRBV7-8 and TRBJ1-1; 10 positions match TRBD1. CDR1 is SGHVS, CDR2 FQNEAQ, per germline. The CDR3 is 15 residues long. Trimming at V came to 5 bases and at J to 3 bases, leaving 6 bases not matched to a gene. CDR3 DNA sequence: TGTGCCAGCAGCGCCTTGACAGGGGGCTACACTGAAGCTTTCTTT. It is translated as CASSALTGGYTEAFF.

V is TRBV6-1 and J is TRBJ1-3; D unclear. This CDR3 is 15 amino acids long. Trimming cost V 3 bases and J 3 bases, with 12 bases left between them. Germline CDR1 and CDR2: MNHNS and SASEGT. The CDR3 DNA reads TGTGCCAGCAGTGACCGGCAGAGCCTTGGAAACACCATATATTTT. Translation: CASSDRQSLGNTIYF.

The chain couples TRBV7-6 to TRBJ1-2; D might be TRBD1 (5 bases). V was pared by 0 bases and J by 8 bases, with 16 bases between. This CDR3 has 15 amino acids. Germline V gene sequence: CDR1 SGHVS, CDR2 FNYEAQ. In nucleotides, the CDR3 is TGTGCCAGCAGCTTAGCTCCGCTGCAGGGCGGAGGCTACACCTTC. Translated: CASSLAPLQGGGYTF.

This clone was found once. This CDR3 reads CASSLVGAEKLFF. The CDR3 bases are TGTGCCAGCAGCTTGGTTGGGGCCGAAAAACTGTTTTTT. The chain carries TRBV5-5 and TRBJ1-4; TRBD1 might be the D (5 bases). Looked up from germline, CDR1 is SGHKS and CDR2 is YYEKEE (reference sequence). The CDR3 has 13 amino acids. V was trimmed by 0 bases and J by 8 bases, leaving 8 bases between them.

The chain uses TRBV7-8 and TRBJ2-7, with D hard to call. V lost 3 bases and J lost 2, with 5 bases in between. Germline lookup yields CDR1 SGHVS and CDR2 FQNEAQ. The CDR3 consists of 12 residues. The CDR3 reads CASSFATYEQYF. Written as DNA, the CDR3 is TGTGCCAGCAGCTTCGCTACCTACGAGCAGTACTTC.

This chain links TRBV27 with TRBJ1-2, with TRBD1 identical over 9 bases. This CDR3 has 14 residues. The ends lost 5 bases at V and 4 bases at J; junction bases unmatched: 5. Germline V gene sequence: CDR1 MNHEY, CDR2 SMNVEV (reference sequence). CDR3 amino acids: CASSPPGQGYGYTF. As DNA, the CDR3 is TGTGCCAGCAGTCCCCCGGGACAGGGCTATGGCTACACCTTC.

The chain joins TRBV28 to TRBJ1-5; D not resolved. The CDR3 contains 14 residues. Trimming removed 2 bases from V and 5 bases from J, with 10 bases in between. Germline V gene data show CDR1 as MDHEN and CDR2 as SYDVKM. The CDR3 nucleotides are TGTGCCAGCAGTTTAGGGTCCGGTTATCAGCCCCAGCATTTT. Its protein product is CASSLGSGYQPQHF.

This chain uses TRBV15 with TRBJ2-1, with unresolved D. V was shortened by 3 bases and J by 5 bases, with 11 bases between the two germline ends. The CDR3 runs to 14 residues. The germline gives CDR1 LNHNV, CDR2 YYDKDF (reference sequence). CDR3 nucleotide sequence: TGTGCCACCAGCAGTAGGTACACGGACAATGAGCAGTTCTTC. Translated, it gives CATSSRYTDNEQFF.

Details on this clone: Relative to the germline gene, one junction end is altered; a read error may explain this. This sequence joins TRBV7-2 and TRBJ2-1; D possibly corresponds to TRBD2 (6 bases). The CDR3 has 15 residues. Germline loops: CDR1 SGHTA, CDR2 FQGNSA. CDR3 nucleotides: TGTGCCAGCAGCCTAGCGAGACGAGGGTACGGTGAGCAGTTCTTC. Translated: CASSLARRGYGEQFF. Full variable domain (missing parts from reference TRBV7-2 and TRBJ2-1): GAGVSQSPSNKVTEKGKDVELRCDPISGHTALYWYRQSLGQGLEFLIYFQGNSAPDKSGLPSDRFSAERTGGSVSTLTIQRTQQEDSAVYLCASSLARRGYGEQFFGPGTRLTVL.

The chain employs TRBV18 and TRBJ2-1; 8 bases agree with TRBD2. The V gene end was trimmed by 6 bases and the J gene end by 9 bases; junction bases not matched to a gene: 7. The germline V gene encodes CDR1 KGHSH and CDR2 LQKENI. The CDR3 spans 13 residues. CDR3 bases: TGTGCCAGCTCGCCGATGGCGGGAGGTGAGCAGTTCTTC. This sequence encodes CASSPMAGGEQFF. The complete variable domain, with remaining parts taken from reference TRBV18 and TRBJ2-1, reads NAGVMQNPRHLVRRRGQEARLRCSPMKGHSHVYWYRQLPEEGLKFMVYLQKENIIDESGMPKERFSAEFPKEGPSILRIQQVVRGDSAAYFCASSPMAGGEQFFGPGTRLTVL.

The chain recombines TRBV5-1 with TRBJ2-7, with 9 bases matching TRBD2. The V gene's germline CDR1 is SGHRS and CDR2 YFSETQ. This CDR3 comprises 14 residues. J gave up 4 bases and V 4 bases, and 6 bases lay outside the gene matches. The chain's CDR3 is CASSPVAGAYEQYF. The DNA of the CDR3 is TGCGCCAGCAGCCCGGTAGCGGGAGCTTACGAGCAGTACTTC.

This rearrangement joins TRBV6-1 to TRBJ1-1, with a possible D match to TRBD1 (5 bases). V was clipped by 0 bases and J by 8 bases, with 10 bases between them. The germline gives CDR1 MNHNS, CDR2 SASEGT. The CDR3 is 13 residues long. CDR3 in DNA: TGTGCCAGCAGTGAAGCGGGGGAGCTCGAAGCTTTCTTT. Amino acids: CASSEAGELEAFF.

The chain carries TRBV29-1 and TRBJ2-1, with D uncertain. CDR1 SQVTM and CDR2 ANQGSEA come from the germline V gene. V was cut by 4 bases and J by 6 bases, with 10 bases left in between. The CDR3 contains 12 residues. This chain's CDR3 is CSVVGYSNEQFF. The CDR3 DNA follows: TGCAGCGTTGTAGGCTACAGCAATGAGCAGTTCTTC.

The rearrangement uses TRBV10-1 and TRBJ2-5; the D is unclear. Trimming took 0 bases from V and 5 from J, leaving 10 bases between them. CDR1 is WNHNN and CDR2 is SYGVQD in the germline V gene (reference sequence). CDR3 length equals 14 residues. CDR3 DNA: TGCGCCAGCAGTGAGTCCCCAAGGGTGGAGACCCAGTACTTC. This encodes CASSESPRVETQYF.

In regard to this clone: Other DNA sequences in the same sample also yield this CDR3. The chain combines TRBV28 with TRBJ1-5; no clear D. The CDR3 totals 14 residues. V shed 5 bases and J shed 2 bases, with 10 bases lying between them. The germline gives CDR1 MDHEN, CDR2 SYDVKM. This chain's CDR3 is CASSPSGGNQPQHF. DNA of the CDR3: TGTGCCAGCAGTCCCTCCGGAGGCAATCAGCCCCAGCATTTT.

This clone is a singleton in its sample. The chain links TRBV7-2 to TRBJ2-7; a weak D match, TRBD1 (5 bases). This CDR3 is built from 17 residues. Germline CDR1 SGHTA, CDR2 FQGNSA. Trimming pared 5 bases from V and 1 base from J, leaving 21 bases between. The CDR3 sequence is CASSLVQGMPGSYEQYF. CDR3 sequence (DNA): TGTGCCAGCAGCCTCGTCCAGGGAATGCCAGGGTCCTACGAGCAGTACTTC.